The 32 T cell receptor beta chains below were found in one sample sequenced in a study of blood T cell repertoires in COVID-19. Clones were read by immunoSEQ multiplex PCR, and TCRdb kept only the in-frame ones, dropping some. This sample has about 190,000 clones, with 80% found just once. Sequencing used peripheral blood. The receptors come from a man in his sixties with acute or convalescent COVID-19.

The genes are TRBV7-2 and TRBJ2-5; 12 nucleotides agree with TRBD2. The CDR3 has 15 amino acids. V lost 5 bases and J lost 5; bases outside the gene matches: 6. Germline V gene sequence: CDR1 SGHTA, CDR2 FQGNSA. CDR3 DNA: TGTGCCAGCAGCCCACGACTAGCGGGAGAGGAGACCCAGTACTTC. Protein: CASSPRLAGEETQYF. Full variable domain (rest looked up from reference TRBV7-2 and TRBJ2-5): GAGVSQSPSNKVTEKGKDVELRCDPISGHTALYWYRQSLGQGLEFLIYFQGNSAPDKSGLPSDRFSAERTGGSVSTLTIQRTQQEDSAVYLCASSPRLAGEETQYFGPGTRLLVL.

This chain joins TRBV6-5 and TRBJ2-3; TRBD2 matches at 8 bases. From germline, CDR1 is MNHEY and CDR2 SVGAGI. With 6 bases clipped from V and 1 base from J, the junction kept 6 bases outside the gene matches. The CDR3 covers 15 residues. The CDR3 here is CASSLTSGRTDTQYF. In DNA form, the CDR3 reads TGTGCCAGCAGCCTCACTAGCGGTCGCACAGATACGCAGTATTTT.

The genes are TRBV7-9 and TRBJ2-2, with TRBD2 identical over 9 bases. Looked up from germline, CDR1 is SEHNR and CDR2 is FQNEAQ (reference sequence). The CDR3 loop spans 16 amino acids. The V gene end was trimmed by 7 bases and the J gene end by 6 bases; junction bases not matched to a gene: 12. In DNA, the CDR3 is TGTGCCAGCACCGATAGCGGGAGCGGTTCAGCCGGGGAGCTGTTTTTT. Protein sequence: CASTDSGSGSAGELFF.

The genes are TRBV4-2 and TRBJ1-4; no reliable D call. Trimming cost V 4 bases and J 4 bases, with 16 bases left between them. In germline, CDR1 is LGHNA, CDR2 YNFKEQ. This CDR3 comprises 16 residues. Here the CDR3 DNA reads TGTGCCAGCAGCCGCGCGCCCCAAAATGATAATGAAAAACTGTTTTTT. Its protein is CASSRAPQNDNEKLFF.

The chain couples TRBV6-6 to TRBJ2-7, with D perhaps TRBD2 (6 bases). Trimming stripped 5 bases from V and 7 bases from J, with 21 bases between. Germline values: CDR1 MNHNY, CDR2 SVGAGI (reference sequence). The CDR3 runs to 15 residues. The CDR3 loop is CASSNSGGGVGEQYF. CDR3 bases: TGTGCCAGCAGTAATAGCGGAGGTGGGGTTGGGGAGCAGTACTTC.

This clone was counted a single time. The chain carries TRBV7-2 and TRBJ1-2, with TRBD1 as a possible D gene (6 bases). The CDR3 sequence is 15 residues long. V lost 6 bases and J 6 bases, leaving 20 bases between the germline ends. Germline V gene data show CDR1 as SGHTA and CDR2 as FQGNSA. As DNA, the CDR3 is TGTGCCAGCAGGTCGTTTTCCGGGACATCCCATGGCTACACCTTC. It is translated as CASRSFSGTSHGYTF.

The rearrangement links TRBV15 to TRBJ1-2; 8 positions match TRBD1. V lost 3 bases to trimming and J lost 8 bases; unmatched junction nucleotides: 11. Germline CDR1 LNHNV, CDR2 YYDKDF (reference sequence). This CDR3 is built from 15 residues. The CDR3 DNA sequence: TGTGCCACCAGCAGGAACGGACAGGGTGGTGGCGGCTACACCTTC. Its translation is CATSRNGQGGGGYTF.

The chain links TRBV7-3 to TRBJ2-7, with 11 positions matching TRBD2. V lost 5 bases to trimming and J lost 2 bases; unmatched junction nucleotides: 5. The CDR3 length is 15 residues. CDR1 and CDR2 from the germline V gene are SGHTA and FQGTGA. CDR3 region: CASSLSGGAAYEQYF. In DNA, the CDR3 is TGTGCCAGCAGCCTTAGCGGGGGGGCGGCCTACGAGCAGTACTTC.

The genes are TRBV10-2 and TRBJ1-2; tentative D call: TRBD1 (6 bases). V gave up 0 bases and J gave up 5 bases, with 10 bases separating them. CDR1 is WSHSY, CDR2 SAAADI, per germline. The CDR3 is 14 amino acids. The CDR3: CASSESNRVYGYTF. DNA of the CDR3: TGCGCCAGCAGTGAGTCCAACAGGGTGTATGGCTACACCTTC.

CDR3 coding DNA: TGTGCCAGCCGACAGGTCTCCAATCAGCCCCAGCATTTT. This encodes CASRQVSNQPQHF. The chain joins TRBV6-5 to TRBJ1-5; TRBD1 is a possible D gene (6 bases). CDR1 and CDR2 from the germline V gene are MNHEY and SVGAGI. Trimming removed 8 bases from V and 3 bases from J, with 11 bases in between. This CDR3 spans 13 amino acids.

The rearrangement links TRBV13 to TRBJ2-3; no reliable D call. The CDR3 covers 14 residues. The germline V gene has CDR1 PRHDT and CDR2 FYEKMQ (reference sequence). V was cut by 4 bases and J by 7 bases, with 15 bases left in between. This CDR3 is CASSSFLLDNTQYF. CDR3 nucleotides: TGTGCCAGCAGCTCCTTCCTACTTGATAATACGCAGTATTTT.

CDR3 residues: CASSEGRGVNQPQHF. The DNA for the CDR3 is TGTGCCAGCAGTGAGGGCAGGGGGGTAAATCAGCCCCAGCATTTT. The V gene is TRBV2, the J gene TRBJ1-5; 7 bases fit TRBD1. Losses at the gene ends were 3 bases for V and 4 bases for J; bases not matched to a gene: 6. The CDR3 covers 15 residues. CDR1 is SNHLY, CDR2 FYNNEI, per germline.

The chain joins TRBV21-1 to TRBJ1-2. TRBV21-1 is a documented pseudogene. The CDR3 sequence is 18 residues long. The CDR3 spells CASSLWRGYRRRGYGYTF. For the CDR3, the DNA is TGTGCCAGCTCACTGTGGAGGGGATACAGGCGCCGGGGGTATGGCTACACCTTC.

The DNA for the CDR3 is TGCGCCAGCAGCTTAAGTCAGGGGGCAAATGGCTACACCTTC. This encodes CASSLSQGANGYTF. The chain links TRBV5-1 to TRBJ1-2; 8 bases fit TRBD1. This CDR3 contains 14 residues. The ends lost 2 bases at V and 6 bases at J; junction bases unmatched: 6. Germline CDR1 reads SGHRS; CDR2 reads YFSETQ.

V usage is TRBV4-1 and J usage is TRBJ2-3, with no clear D. Germline CDR1 is MGHRA and CDR2 is YSYEKL. The V gene lost 0 bases and the J gene lost 0 bases, with 10 bases spanning the gap. This CDR3 is 16 amino acids long. The CDR3 protein is CASSQEGQRSTDTQYF. The CDR3 region has the DNA TGCGCCAGCAGCCAAGAAGGTCAGCGAAGCACAGATACGCAGTATTTT.

The chain carries TRBV7-8 and TRBJ2-1; 9 positions match TRBD2. The J segment lost 7 bases and the V segment lost 1 base, leaving 11 bases of the junction unmatched. The CDR3 contains 17 residues. Per the germline V gene, CDR1 is SGHVS and CDR2 is FQNEAQ. The CDR3 DNA reads as TGTGCCAGCAGCTTAGGTATGGCGGGAGGGCCGACGAATGAGCAGTTCTTC. Residues: CASSLGMAGGPTNEQFF. The variable domain in full, completed from reference TRBV7-8 and TRBJ2-1, reads GAGVSQSPRYKVAKRGQDVALRCDPISGHVSLFWYQQALGQGPEFLTYFQNEAQLDKSGLPSDRFFAERPEGSVSTLKIQRTQQEDSAVYLCASSLGMAGGPTNEQFFGPGTRLTVL.

V gene TRBV4-1 combines with J gene TRBJ2-1; 11 nucleotides line up with TRBD1. This CDR3 contains 15 residues. V trimming: 4 bases; J trimming: 7 bases; junction bases outside the gene matches: 6. CDR1 and CDR2 (germline): MGHRA, YSYEKL. The CDR3 DNA reads as TGCGCCAGCAGCCGTGGACAGGGGGCGTGGAATGAGCAGTTCTTC. Translated: CASSRGQGAWNEQFF.

The genes are TRBV7-9 and TRBJ2-1; no clear D gene. The CDR3 is 14 residues long. Trimming left V 2 bases short and J 0 bases short, with 5 bases between. Looked up from germline, CDR1 is SEHNR and CDR2 is FQNEAQ (reference sequence). Here the CDR3 reads CASSLRSSYNEQFF. The CDR3 DNA is TGTGCCAGCAGCTTAAGGAGCTCCTACAATGAGCAGTTCTTC. The full variable domain, in which reference TRBV7-9 and TRBJ2-1 provide the parts outside the CDR3, is DTGVSQNPRHKITKRGQNVTFRCDPISEHNRLYWYRQTLGQGPEFLTYFQNEAQLEKSRLLSDRFSAERPKGSFSTLEIQRTEQGDSAMYLCASSLRSSYNEQFFGPGTRLTVL.

This clone was counted only a few times. The chain combines TRBV6-6 with TRBJ2-1, with 7 bases identical to TRBD1. The CDR3 extends over 15 amino acids. In germline, CDR1 is MNHNY, CDR2 SVGAGI (reference sequence). After removal of 6 bases from V and 8 bases from J, the junction contained 13 bases not matched to a gene. The CDR3 reads CASSPTMWDSHEQFF. CDR3 nucleotides: TGTGCCAGCAGCCCCACTATGTGGGACAGCCATGAGCAGTTCTTC.

This clone was found many times. The sample carries other DNA sequences with the same CDR3. The rearrangement links TRBV19 to TRBJ1-6; D not resolved. Germline lookup yields CDR1 LNHDA and CDR2 SQIVND (reference sequence). The CDR3 has 13 residues. Trimming shortened V by 2 bases and J by 7 bases, and 6 bases separated the two germline ends. CDR3 amino acids: CASSISGNSPLHF. The DNA for the CDR3 is TGTGCCAGTAGTATATCGGGGAATTCACCCCTCCACTTT.

This chain joins TRBV24-1 and TRBJ2-1; TRBD2 aligns across 9 bases. Looked up from germline, CDR1 is KGHDR and CDR2 is SFDVKD. Germline trimming cut 2 bases from V and 7 bases from J; bases unmatched to any gene: 14. CDR3 length: 18 residues. The CDR3 loop reads CATSDSNLRREGWNEQFF. CDR3 nucleotides: TGTGCCACCAGTGATTCGAATTTAAGGCGGGAGGGCTGGAATGAGCAGTTCTTC.

The V and J genes are TRBV7-9 and TRBJ2-5, with no clear D. CDR3 size: 14 residues. V was clipped by 1 base and J by 3 bases, with 9 bases between them. Germline CDR1 reads SEHNR; CDR2 reads FQNEAQ (reference sequence). CDR3 in DNA: TGTGCCAGCAGCTTAGTTTCAGTCAAAGAGACCCAGTACTTC. It yields the protein CASSLVSVKETQYF.

The chain recombines TRBV7-6 with TRBJ1-2; TRBD1 matches 8 bases. Per the germline V gene, CDR1 is SGHVS and CDR2 is FNYEAQ. The CDR3 is 17 residues long. The V gene end was trimmed by 5 bases and the J gene end by 4 bases; junction bases not matched to a gene: 15. CDR3 coding DNA: TGTGCCAGCAGCCAAACGAGGGGACAGGACTTACCCTATGGCTACACCTTC. Encoded protein: CASSQTRGQDLPYGYTF.

The V call is TRBV5-1, the J call TRBJ2-5; possible D gene TRBD1, 5 bases. The CDR3 extends over 16 amino acids. Deletions cut 0 bases from V and 4 bases from J, with 16 bases between. Germline-derived CDR1 and CDR2 are SGHRS and YFSETQ. This chain's CDR3 is CASSLGAQGSRETQYF. The CDR3 DNA sequence: TGCGCCAGCAGCTTGGGGGCCCAGGGAAGTCGAGAGACCCAGTACTTC.

V is TRBV19 and J is TRBJ1-6; TRBD1 might be the D (6 bases). The CDR3 runs 15 residues. With 4 bases removed from V and 10 bases from J, the gap between germline ends came to 17 bases. Germline V CDR1 and CDR2: LNHDA, SQIVND (reference sequence). The CDR3 is CASSTQTGWRSPLHF. CDR3 nucleotides: TGTGCCAGTAGTACTCAAACAGGGTGGCGGTCACCCCTCCACTTT.

The chain recombines TRBV6-5 with TRBJ2-7, with D uncertain. The V gene's germline CDR1 is MNHEY and CDR2 SVGAGI. V lost 11 bases to trimming and J lost 7 bases, with 15 bases between them. CDR3 length: 11 residues. The CDR3 loop is CARRRRLEQYF. CDR3 in DNA: TGTGCCCGCCGCCGTCGCCTAGAGCAGTACTTC.

The CDR3 coding sequence is TGTGCCAGCAGCCGCGGCGGGGGACCATACGAGCAGTACTTC. The encoded protein is CASSRGGGPYEQYF. The chain employs TRBV3-1 (or the pseudogene TRBV3-2) and TRBJ2-7; TRBD2 matches at 7 bases. V shed 4 bases, J shed 4 bases, and the junction held 7 bases outside the gene matches. This CDR3 comprises 14 residues. The germline V gene has CDR1 LGHDT and CDR2 YNNKEL (reference sequence).

This chain links TRBV2 with TRBJ2-1; TRBD2 matches at 9 bases. The CDR3 is 15 amino acids. Trimming removed 3 bases from V and 7 bases from J; junction bases left unmatched: 7. CDR1 is SNHLY and CDR2 is FYNNEI in the germline V gene. The CDR3 loop reads CASSDWSSGTNEQFF. DNA of the CDR3: TGTGCCAGCAGTGATTGGTCTAGCGGGACAAATGAGCAGTTCTTC.

This clone showed up just once. The rearrangement uses TRBV18 and TRBJ2-5; D is unresolved. V was shortened by 4 bases and J by 2 bases, with 5 bases between the two germline ends. Germline loops: CDR1 KGHSH, CDR2 LQKENI. The CDR3 runs 12 residues. The DNA for the CDR3 is TGTGCCAGCTCACGGCCTCAAGAGACCCAGTACTTC. As protein: CASSRPQETQYF.

The J gene is TRBJ1-3, the V gene TRBV7-6; a possible D gene is TRBD1 (6 bases). The CDR3 extends over 17 amino acids. Looked up from germline, CDR1 is SGHVS and CDR2 is FNYEAQ. V was shortened by 5 bases and J by 0 bases, with 17 bases between the two germline ends. CDR3 sequence (DNA): TGTGCCAGCAGCCTCCAACCGGGACAAACCTCTGGAAACACCATATATTTT. It specifies CASSLQPGQTSGNTIYF.

The chain couples TRBV18 to TRBJ2-1; weak D call: TRBD1 (6 bases). Trimming pared 4 bases from V and 7 bases from J, leaving 11 bases between. CDR1 KGHSH and CDR2 LQKENI come from the germline V gene. This CDR3 has 13 residues. In DNA, the CDR3 is TGTGCCAGCTCACTAAACAGGGATAATGAGCAGTTCTTC. As protein: CASSLNRDNEQFF.

The chain employs TRBV9 and TRBJ2-1, with D possibly being TRBD2 (5 bases). The CDR3 extends over 12 amino acids. Trimming removed 0 bases from V and 13 bases from J, with 11 bases in between. Germline V gene lookup returns CDR1 SGDLS and CDR2 YYNGEE. The CDR3 reads CASSVVVGEQFF. CDR3 DNA: TGTGCCAGCAGCGTAGTTGTGGGAGAACAGTTCTTC.